Below are 28 T cell receptor beta chains sequenced from a single sample in a study of T cell responses to AZD1222 COVID-19 vaccine. The repertoire was sequenced with immunoSEQ multiplex PCR; TCRdb's copy has only in-frame clones and lacks some. The sample has some 180,000 clones, 90% to 95% seen once. The sequenced sample was peripheral blood, obtained 28 days after the second AZD1222 dose. The origin of the receptors is an adult who received the AZD1222 COVID-19 vaccine.

The chain employs TRBV25-1 and TRBJ2-7; 15 nucleotides match TRBD2. CDR3 length equals 16 residues. The germline V gene encodes CDR1 MGHDK and CDR2 SYGVNS. J was trimmed by 7 bases and V by 2 bases; bases with no gene match: 6. CDR3 region: CASSERGLAGGWEQYF. DNA for the CDR3: TGTGCCAGCAGTGAACGAGGACTAGCGGGAGGGTGGGAGCAGTACTTC.

The CDR3 DNA reads as TGTGCCAGCTCACTGGCCGGCAACGCGAACACCGGGGAGCTGTTTTTT. The encoded protein is CASSLAGNANTGELFF. The genes are TRBV18 and TRBJ2-2; D gene unclear. Germline CDR1 and CDR2: KGHSH and LQKENI. This CDR3 spans 16 amino acids. The germline V and J ends were trimmed by 4 bases and 0 bases, with 12 bases remaining between them.

The V and J genes are TRBV27 and TRBJ2-1; the D gene could be TRBD1 or TRBD2 (5 bases each). Germline-derived CDR1 and CDR2 are MNHEY and SMNVEV (reference sequence). The V and J ends lost 2 bases and 3 bases respectively, with 5 bases between them. CDR3 length: 13 residues. The CDR3 DNA is TGTGCCAGCAGTTTAGGGGGCTACAATGAGCAGTTCTTC. Translating it yields CASSLGGYNEQFF.

As DNA, the CDR3 is TGTGCCAGCAGCTCGACAGGGATGGGCTATGGCTACACCTTC. It is translated as CASSSTGMGYGYTF. This chain links TRBV7-2 with TRBJ1-2; 7 nucleotides agree with TRBD1. CDR3 length equals 14 residues. After removal of 4 bases from V and 4 bases from J, the junction contained 6 bases not matched to a gene. The germline V gene encodes CDR1 SGHTA and CDR2 FQGNSA.

The V gene is TRBV6-1, the J gene TRBJ2-7; the match to TRBD2 covers 7 bases. V lost 2 bases, J lost 1 base, and 5 bases stayed unmatched. Per germline, CDR1 MNHNS and CDR2 SASEGT. This CDR3 has 15 residues. The CDR3 nucleotides are TGTGCCAGCAGTGAATTTCTCGGGGGGTCCTACGAGCAGTACTTC. Protein product: CASSEFLGGSYEQYF.

This clone is a singleton in its sample. This rearrangement joins TRBV9 to TRBJ1-1; no reliable D call. This CDR3 spans 15 amino acids. V lost 0 bases and J 4 bases, leaving 13 bases between the germline ends. Per the germline V gene, CDR1 is SGDLS and CDR2 is YYNGEE. The CDR3 reads CASSVVAYELTEAFF. The CDR3 nucleotides are TGTGCCAGCAGCGTAGTCGCGTACGAGCTCACTGAAGCTTTCTTT.

Turning to this clone: One end of the junction is discordant with germline, which a read error may explain. The rearrangement joins TRBV28 to TRBJ2-7; tentatively, D is TRBD1 (6 bases). From germline, CDR1 is MDHEN and CDR2 SYDVKM. This CDR3 region has 13 residues. CDR3 DNA: TGTGCCAGCAGTTTATCCACCCAGGGGTGGGGGAACTTC. Amino acids: CASSLSTQGWGNF.

The chain recombines TRBV2 with TRBJ1-1; a weak D match, TRBD1 (6 bases). From germline, CDR1 is SNHLY and CDR2 FYNNEI. CDR3 length: 15 amino acids. Between the trimmed V and J ends, which lost 4 bases and 10 bases, there was a span of 22 bases. The CDR3 is CASSGRGGPSEVAFF. CDR3 DNA: TGTGCCAGCAGTGGTCGAGGGGGGCCCTCCGAAGTAGCTTTCTTT.

The CDR3 loop is CASSEQRQGCMNTEAFF. CDR3 nucleotides: TGCGCCAGCAGTGAGCAGAGACAGGGGTGCATGAACACTGAAGCTTTCTTT. V is TRBV10-1 and J is TRBJ1-1; 8 bases are shared with TRBD1. CDR3 length: 17 amino acids. The J segment lost 0 bases and the V segment lost 2 bases, leaving 8 bases of the junction unmatched. CDR1 and CDR2 from the germline V gene are WNHNN and SYGVQD (reference sequence).

This chain connects TRBV3-1 (or the pseudogene TRBV3-2) to TRBJ2-1; 7 bases fit TRBD2. There are 17 residues in the CDR3. CDR1 and CDR2 from the germline V gene are LGHDT and YNNKEL (reference sequence). The ends lost 4 bases at V and 0 bases at J; junction bases unmatched: 9. CDR3: CASSRLSGGGSYNEQFF. The CDR3, as DNA: TGTGCCAGCAGCCGGTTGAGTGGGGGGGGCTCCTACAATGAGCAGTTCTTC.

The chain recombines TRBV4-3 with TRBJ1-4, with 7 bases identical to TRBD1. This CDR3 is built from 16 residues. Germline-derived CDR1 and CDR2 are LGHNA and YSLEER. After removal of 3 bases from V and 5 bases from J, the junction contained 9 bases not matched to a gene. CDR3: CASSHRGTALNEKLFF. The CDR3 DNA sequence: TGCGCCAGCAGCCACCGCGGGACAGCCTTAAATGAAAAACTGTTTTTT.

CDR3 region: CASSLASYNEQFF. The CDR3 DNA reads as TGTGCCAGCAGCTTGGCTTCCTACAATGAGCAGTTCTTC. The chain joins TRBV7-3 to TRBJ2-1; D not certain. Germline CDR1 is SGHTA and CDR2 is FQGTGA. The V gene lost 3 bases and the J gene lost 1 base, with 4 bases spanning the gap. The CDR3 totals 13 residues.

The chain links TRBV21-1 to TRBJ2-1. TRBV21-1 is labeled a pseudogene. The CDR3 runs to 9 residues. The CDR3 DNA follows: TGTGCCGGTTACAATGAGCAGTTCTTC. Encoded protein: CAGYNEQFF.

V usage is TRBV3-1 (or the pseudogene TRBV3-2) and J usage is TRBJ1-6; no clear D. Germline CDR1 reads LGHDT; CDR2 reads YNNKEL (reference sequence). Trimming took 1 base from V and 15 from J, leaving 10 bases between them. The CDR3 is 12 residues long. Here the CDR3 reads CASSQAPLNLHF. DNA of the CDR3: TGTGCCAGCAGCCAAGCCCCGCTTAACCTCCACTTT.

The CDR3 bases are TGTGCCAGCAGACTCTTGGGACAGGCCAACACTGAAGCTTTCTTT. This sequence encodes CASRLLGQANTEAFF. This chain connects TRBV11-2 to TRBJ1-1; 8 positions match TRBD1. The J segment lost 2 bases and the V segment lost 6 bases, leaving 8 bases of the junction unmatched. This CDR3 spans 15 amino acids. Germline-derived CDR1 and CDR2 are SGHAT and FQNNGV.

J is TRBJ2-2 and V is TRBV11-2; weak D call: TRBD2 (6 bases). Per the germline V gene, CDR1 is SGHAT and CDR2 is FQNNGV. Trimming took off 1 base at V and 0 bases at J, with 18 bases between the two ends. This CDR3 spans 19 amino acids. The CDR3 loop is CASSLGGVSRTSNTGELFF. The CDR3 bases are TGTGCCAGCAGCTTAGGGGGGGTGTCCCGGACTTCGAACACCGGGGAGCTGTTTTTT.

This clone was seen just once. The chain employs TRBV2 and TRBJ1-5; the match to TRBD1 covers 11 bases. Germline trimming cut 7 bases from V and 3 bases from J; bases unmatched to any gene: 5. CDR3 length: 15 amino acids. CDR1 SNHLY and CDR2 FYNNEI come from the germline V gene. The CDR3 DNA reads TGTGCCAGCACGGGACAGGGGGTGATCAATCAGCCCCAGCATTTT. Protein sequence: CASTGQGVINQPQHF.

This rearrangement joins TRBV27 to TRBJ1-2, with 8 nucleotides matching TRBD1. This CDR3 is 14 amino acids long. Unmatched junction bases numbered 7, after V lost 5 bases and J lost 5 bases. Germline V gives CDR1 MNHEY, CDR2 SMNVEV (reference sequence). The CDR3 DNA is TGTGCCAGCAGTCCGCCGGGACAGGCATATGGCTACACCTTC. This encodes CASSPPGQAYGYTF.

V and J are TRBV6-6 and TRBJ2-7; 7 positions agree with TRBD2. Trimming took 5 bases from V and 7 from J; bases not matched to a gene: 8. The germline V gene encodes CDR1 MNHNY and CDR2 SVGAGI (reference sequence). The CDR3 covers 13 residues. In nucleotides, the CDR3 is TGTGCCAGCAGTGGGACCTCGGGGGGTGAGCAGTACTTC. Translation gives CASSGTSGGEQYF.

The rearrangement uses TRBV5-6 and TRBJ2-7; D is possibly TRBD2 (5 bases). The CDR3 has 15 amino acids. The ends were cut back, 0 bases at V and 3 bases at J, with 13 bases in the middle. CDR1 SGHDT and CDR2 YYEEEE come from the germline V gene. This CDR3 is CASSLGSYGIYEQYF. The CDR3 DNA sequence: TGTGCCAGCAGCTTGGGTTCGTACGGGATCTACGAGCAGTACTTC.

A note on this clone: The same CDR3 can be traced to other DNA sequences in this sample. The chain employs TRBV12-3 or TRBV12-4 and TRBJ1-1; D ambiguous. Trimming took 1 base from V and 3 from J, leaving 0 bases between them. CDR3 length: 11 residues. The CDR3 sequence is CASSLDTEAFF. Here the CDR3 DNA reads TGTGCCAGCAGTTTAGACACTGAAGCTTTCTTT.

The chain is built from TRBV9 and TRBJ2-2; no clear D. This CDR3 region has 14 residues. The germline V gene has CDR1 SGDLS and CDR2 YYNGEE. Between the trimmed V and J ends, which lost 6 bases and 5 bases, there was a span of 14 bases. This chain's CDR3 is CASTGLPGTGELFF. The CDR3 DNA reads TGTGCCAGCACCGGCCTACCCGGGACCGGGGAGCTGTTTTTT.

The J gene is TRBJ1-5, the V gene TRBV7-2; D ambiguous. V shed 4 bases and J shed 0 bases, with 10 bases lying between them. This CDR3 is 15 amino acids long. In germline, CDR1 is SGHTA, CDR2 FQGNSA. The CDR3, as DNA: TGTGCCAGCAGCTCCCCGGTGTATAGCAATCAGCCCCAGCATTTT. This sequence encodes CASSSPVYSNQPQHF.

V gene TRBV7-8 combines with J gene TRBJ1-4, with 10 bases lining up with TRBD1. Trimming cost V 5 bases and J 7 bases; bases outside gene matches: 19. This CDR3 has 19 amino acids. The V gene's germline CDR1 is SGHVS and CDR2 FQNEAQ. CDR3 residues: CASSPYTETGGTVGEKLFF. In DNA form, the CDR3 reads TGTGCCAGCAGCCCTTACACCGAGACAGGGGGCACGGTCGGTGAAAAACTGTTTTTT.

The chain links TRBV5-6 to TRBJ1-6; TRBD1 is a possible D gene (5 bases). The CDR3 extends over 15 amino acids. V was shortened by 4 bases and J by 7 bases, with 15 bases between the two germline ends. CDR1 and CDR2 (germline): SGHDT, YYEEEE. The CDR3 loop is CASSIRQGWNSPLHF. The CDR3 DNA follows: TGTGCCAGCAGCATCCGCCAGGGATGGAATTCACCCCTCCACTTT.

The chain carries TRBV9 and TRBJ2-7; 9 bases agree with TRBD1. The V segment lost 5 bases and the J segment 4 bases; nucleotides outside the gene matches: 7. The germline V gene encodes CDR1 SGDLS and CDR2 YYNGEE. This CDR3 region has 14 residues. The CDR3 spells CASSSGTGYYEQYF. CDR3 in DNA: TGTGCCAGCAGTTCAGGGACAGGGTATTACGAGCAGTACTTC.

This chain joins TRBV19 and TRBJ1-4, with D unclear. This CDR3 comprises 10 residues. V shed 10 bases and J shed 7 bases, with 7 bases lying between them. Looked up from germline, CDR1 is LNHDA and CDR2 is SQIVND (reference sequence). The CDR3 region is CATQSEKLFF. In DNA, the CDR3 is TGTGCCACACAATCTGAAAAACTGTTTTTT.

This chain connects TRBV7-6 to TRBJ1-4; TRBD1 matches 7 bases. This CDR3 comprises 16 residues. Germline CDR1 is SGHVS and CDR2 is FNYEAQ. V trimming: 6 bases; J trimming: 8 bases; junction bases outside the gene matches: 15. CDR3 nucleotide sequence: TGTGCCAGCAGTCGGACAGAGGGGGCGGGTCAGGAAAAACTGTTTTTT. Translating it yields CASSRTEGAGQEKLFF.